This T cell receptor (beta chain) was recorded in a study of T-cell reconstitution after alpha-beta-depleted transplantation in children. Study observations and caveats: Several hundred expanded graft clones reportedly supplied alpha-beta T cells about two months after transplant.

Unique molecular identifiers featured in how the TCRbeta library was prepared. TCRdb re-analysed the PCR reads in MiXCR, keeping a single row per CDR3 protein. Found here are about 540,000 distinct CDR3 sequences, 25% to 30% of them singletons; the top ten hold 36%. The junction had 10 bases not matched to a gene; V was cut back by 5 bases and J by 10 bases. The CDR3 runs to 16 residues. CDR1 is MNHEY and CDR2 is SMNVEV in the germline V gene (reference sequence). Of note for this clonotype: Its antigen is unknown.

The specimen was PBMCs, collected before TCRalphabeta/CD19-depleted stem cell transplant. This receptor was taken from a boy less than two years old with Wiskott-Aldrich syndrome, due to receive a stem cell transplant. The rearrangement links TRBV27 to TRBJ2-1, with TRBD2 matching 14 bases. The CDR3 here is CASSPFPTSGRDEQFF. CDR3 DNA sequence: TGTGCCAGCAGTCCTTTCCCGACTAGCGGGAGGGACGAGCAGTTCTTC.